This T cell receptor (beta chain) was recorded in a study of graft-versus-host responses after intestinal transplantation. Across the study: Each patient got anti-thymocyte globulin induction, then tacrolimus and steroids for roughly 3 years.

The method was immunoSEQ multiplex PCR; TCRdb's version includes in-frame clones alone and lacks a portion of them. The sample records some 46,000 clones, about 95% being singletons. General study findings and limits: Among recipient marrow samples, GvH clones were found; some appeared first in ileum or blood. Those patients showing graft-donor T cell macrochimerism displayed high graft-versus-host to host-versus-graft clonal ratios in allografts.

With respect to this clone: Antigen unknown.

The specimen was PBMCs, collected roughly 51 weeks after intestinal transplant. The receptor was derived from a human patient who received an intestinal transplant, so some T cells may come from the graft donor.

The CDR3, as DNA: TGCAGCTCGACAGGGGGCCTGGCTAGCGGCCGTCTGACCTACAATGAGCAGTTCTTC. This codes for CSSTGGLASGRLTYNEQFF. The gene calls are TRBV29-1 and TRBJ2-1, with TRBD1 matching 10 bases. V gave up 8 bases and J gave up 2 bases; unmatched junction bases: 21. The CDR3 contains 19 residues. Germline loops: CDR1 SQVTM, CDR2 ANQGSEA.